This TCR beta chain was sequenced in a study of blood T cell repertoires in COVID-19. Method: immunoSEQ multiplex PCR; TCRdb's copy keeps in-frame clones and lacks some. The data show about 150,000 clones, 80% seen once. The sequenced sample was peripheral blood. The receptor's source is a man in his sixties with acute or convalescent COVID-19.

The CDR3 sequence is CSVMDPRFVYGYTF. In DNA, the CDR3 is TGCAGCGTGATGGATCCGAGGTTTGTTTATGGCTACACCTTC. The rearrangement uses TRBV29-1 and TRBJ1-2, with unresolved D. The CDR3 runs to 14 residues. V gave up 6 bases and J gave up 5 bases, with 19 bases separating them. Looked up from germline, CDR1 is SQVTM and CDR2 is ANQGSEA.